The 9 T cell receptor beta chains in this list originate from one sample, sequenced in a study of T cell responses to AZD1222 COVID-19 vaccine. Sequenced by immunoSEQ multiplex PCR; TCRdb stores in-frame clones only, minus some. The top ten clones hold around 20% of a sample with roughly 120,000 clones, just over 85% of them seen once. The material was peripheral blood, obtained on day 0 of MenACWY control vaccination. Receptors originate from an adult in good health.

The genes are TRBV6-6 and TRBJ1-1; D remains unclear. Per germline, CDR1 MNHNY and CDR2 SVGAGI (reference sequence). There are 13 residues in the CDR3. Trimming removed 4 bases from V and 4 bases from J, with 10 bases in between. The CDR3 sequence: CASSFESITEAFF. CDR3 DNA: TGTGCCAGCAGTTTCGAGTCGATCACTGAAGCTTTCTTT.

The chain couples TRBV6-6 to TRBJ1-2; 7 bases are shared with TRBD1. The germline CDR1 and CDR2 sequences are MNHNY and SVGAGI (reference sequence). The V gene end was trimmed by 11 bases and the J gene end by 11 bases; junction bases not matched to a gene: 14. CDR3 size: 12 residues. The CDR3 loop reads CAAQHPDRHYTF. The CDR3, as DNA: TGTGCCGCCCAACACCCGGACAGGCATTACACCTTC.

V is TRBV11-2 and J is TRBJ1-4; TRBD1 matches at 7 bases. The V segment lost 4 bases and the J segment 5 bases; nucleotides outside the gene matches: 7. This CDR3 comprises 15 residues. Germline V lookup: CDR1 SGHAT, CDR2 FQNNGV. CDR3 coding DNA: TGTGCCAGCAGCTCCAAACTACAGGGGAATGAAAAACTGTTTTTT. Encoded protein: CASSSKLQGNEKLFF.

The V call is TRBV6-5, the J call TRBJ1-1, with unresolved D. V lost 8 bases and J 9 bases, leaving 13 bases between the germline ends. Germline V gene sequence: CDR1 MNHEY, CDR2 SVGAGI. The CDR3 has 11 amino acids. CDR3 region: CASSRQGQAFF. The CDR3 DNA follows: TGTGCCAGCTCGCGCCAAGGGCAAGCTTTCTTT.

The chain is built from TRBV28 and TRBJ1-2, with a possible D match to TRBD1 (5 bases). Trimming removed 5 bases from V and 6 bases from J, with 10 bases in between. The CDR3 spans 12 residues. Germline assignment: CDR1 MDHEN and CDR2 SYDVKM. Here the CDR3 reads CASSGGTHGYTF. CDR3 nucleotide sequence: TGTGCCAGCAGTGGGGGGACCCATGGCTACACCTTC.

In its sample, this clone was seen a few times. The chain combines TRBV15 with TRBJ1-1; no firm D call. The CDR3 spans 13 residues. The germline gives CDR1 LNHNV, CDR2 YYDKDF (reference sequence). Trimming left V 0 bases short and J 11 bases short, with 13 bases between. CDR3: CATSRDLDSGAFF. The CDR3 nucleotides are TGTGCCACCAGCAGAGATCTGGATTCGGGGGCTTTCTTT.

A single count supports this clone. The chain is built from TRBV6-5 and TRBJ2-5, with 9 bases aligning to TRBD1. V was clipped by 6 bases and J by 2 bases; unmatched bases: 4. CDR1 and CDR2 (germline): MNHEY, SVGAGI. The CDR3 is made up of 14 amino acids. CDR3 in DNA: TGTGCCAGCAGCCAAGACAGGGGGCAAGAGACCCAGTACTTC. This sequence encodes CASSQDRGQETQYF.

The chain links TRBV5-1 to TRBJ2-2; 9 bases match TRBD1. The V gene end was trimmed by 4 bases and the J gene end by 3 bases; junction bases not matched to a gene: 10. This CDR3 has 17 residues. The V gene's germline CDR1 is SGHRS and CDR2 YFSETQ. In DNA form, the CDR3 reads TGCGCCAGCAGCCCCGGGACAGGGTTTAGGGACACCGGGGAGCTGTTTTTT. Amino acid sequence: CASSPGTGFRDTGELFF. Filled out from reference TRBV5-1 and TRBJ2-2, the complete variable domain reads KAGVTQTPRYLIKTRGQQVTLSCSPISGHRSVSWYQQTPGQGLQFLFEYFSETQRNKGNFPGRFSGRQFSNSRSEMNVSTLELGDSALYLCASSPGTGFRDTGELFFGEGSRLTVL.

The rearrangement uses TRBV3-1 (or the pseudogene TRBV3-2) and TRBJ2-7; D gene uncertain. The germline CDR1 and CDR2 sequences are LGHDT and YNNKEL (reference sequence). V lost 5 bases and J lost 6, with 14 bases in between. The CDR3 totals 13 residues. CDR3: CASSSIGAVEQYF. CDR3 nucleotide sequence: TGTGCCAGCAGCTCGATAGGAGCCGTCGAGCAGTACTTC.